This T cell receptor (beta chain) was observed in a study of shared clonotypes between healthy human individuals. As defined, naive CD8 cells were CD45RO-negative and positively selected for CCR7, with terminally differentiated effector memory CD45RA+ cells excluded. CDR3 length equals 15 residues. The V gene lost 7 bases and the J gene lost 3 bases, with 18 bases spanning the gap. CDR1 and CDR2 (germline): MNHEY, SMNVEV (reference sequence). Genomic DNA per cell subset filled all wells of several immunoSEQ plates. Sequencing was performed with immunoSEQ multiplex PCR; in TCRdb, only in-frame clones are kept and a portion is missing. The sample carries 1.5 million to 2.5 million clones, roughly 95% recorded once.

The genes are TRBV27 and TRBJ1-2; D not resolved. The origin of this receptor is a man between 18 and 35 years old in good health. The sequenced sample was naive CD8+ T cells sorted from blood. The CDR3, as DNA: TGTGCCAGCACCCTTAAGGCAGGCGATCACTATGGCTACACCTTC. The encoded protein is CASTLKAGDHYGYTF.